This is a list of T cell receptor beta chains from one sample in a study of Ad26.COV2.S vaccination and SARS-CoV-2 variants. Assay used: immunoSEQ multiplex PCR; TCRdb lists only in-frame clones, some missing. The table shows approximately 450,000 clones, with approximately 92% occurring only once. This material consisted of peripheral blood, taken in a trial of Ad26.COV2.S vaccine versus placebo. The receptors stem from a person aged 18-65 years who received the Ad26.COV2.S COVID-19 vaccine or a placebo. Both conserved end residues are part of each CDR3. Fields, in order: V gene, D gene, J gene, clone size, CDR3 DNA, CDR3 protein. The D gene is left open where the match is weak. Clone size is shown for a subset of rows, as once, few, many or a class of expanded clone.

V: TRBV11-2; D: NA; J: TRBJ2-1; size: NA; DNA: TGTGCCAGCGGATCCTTGGGCAATGAGCAGTTCTTC; CDR3: CASGSLGNEQFF
V: TRBV15; D: TRBD2; J: TRBJ2-1; size: NA; DNA: TGTGCCACCAGCAGAATAGCGGGATCCTACAATGAGCAGTTCTTC; CDR3: CATSRIAGSYNEQFF
V: TRBV2; D: TRBD2; J: TRBJ2-4; size: NA; DNA: TGTGCCAGCGGGACTAGCGGGAGTAGTAACATTCAGTACTTC; CDR3: CASGTSGSSNIQYF
V: TRBV7-3; D: TRBD2; J: TRBJ2-1; size: NA; DNA: TGTGCCAGCAGCCAAGGGACTAGCGGGAGCTCCTACAATGAGCAGTTCTTC; CDR3: CASSQGTSGSSYNEQFF
V: TRBV19; D: NA; J: TRBJ2-7; size: NA; DNA: TGTGCCAGTAGTATTGGTGGGCAGGGCTCCTACGAGCAGTACTTC; CDR3: CASSIGGQGSYEQYF
V: TRBV25-1; D: NA; J: TRBJ1-1; size: NA; DNA: TGTGCCAGCAGTGATCCCCAGAGTGAAGCTTTCTTT; CDR3: CASSDPQSEAFF
V: TRBV5-4; D: NA; J: TRBJ2-1; size: NA; DNA: TGTGCCAGCAGCTTGGAGGCGACCGAAGACGACCCCTACAATGAGCAGTTCTTC; CDR3: CASSLEATEDDPYNEQFF
V: TRBV7-3; D: TRBD1; J: TRBJ2-7; size: once; DNA: TGTGCCAGCAGCCCTGGGGCCGGGACAGGATACTACGAGCAGTACTTC; CDR3: CASSPGAGTGYYEQYF
V: TRBV7-8; D: TRBD2; J: TRBJ2-3; size: NA; DNA: TGTGCCAGCAGCTTAGGGAGGCGGGAGGGGGATACGCAGTATTTT; CDR3: CASSLGRREGDTQYF
V: TRBV11-2; D: TRBD1; J: TRBJ2-1; size: NA; DNA: TGTGCCAGCAGCCAGCTGGGACAGGGTATTGGAGAGCAGTTCTTC; CDR3: CASSQLGQGIGEQFF
V: TRBV18; D: TRBD1; J: TRBJ1-1; size: NA; DNA: TGTGCCAGCTCGCGGACAGGGAAGGCTTCAACTGAAGCTTTCTTT; CDR3: CASSRTGKASTEAFF
V: TRBV5-6; D: TRBD2; J: TRBJ2-1; size: NA; DNA: TGTGCCAGCAGCTCTAGAGCGGGAGGGCCAGCCAATGAGCAGTTCTTC; CDR3: CASSSRAGGPANEQFF
V: TRBV29-1; D: NA; J: TRBJ2-7; size: few; DNA: TGCAGCGTTTACGGGAGCTCCTACGAGCAGTACTTC; CDR3: CSVYGSSYEQYF
V: TRBV21-1; D: NA; J: TRBJ2-1; size: few; DNA: TGTGGGGGGACCAAGAAGGAGTTCTTC; CDR3: CGGTKKEFF
V: TRBV6-2/TRBV6-3; D: NA; J: TRBJ2-1; size: NA; DNA: TGTGCCAGCAGTTACTTGGGTACTGGCAATGAGCAGTTCTTC; CDR3: CASSYLGTGNEQFF
V: TRBV20-1; D: TRBD2; J: TRBJ2-2; size: NA; DNA: TGCAGTGCTAGTCGACTAGCGGGAGGGTCCGGGGAGCTGTTTTTT; CDR3: CSASRLAGGSGELFF
V: TRBV28; D: NA; J: TRBJ2-3; size: NA; DNA: TGTGCCAGCAGTCCCCCGGGGTCAGATACGCAGTATTTT; CDR3: CASSPPGSDTQYF
V: TRBV12-3/TRBV12-4; D: NA; J: TRBJ1-2; size: NA; DNA: TGTGCCAGCAGTTTAAAGTATGGCTACACCTTC; CDR3: CASSLKYGYTF
V: TRBV9; D: NA; J: TRBJ1-5; size: NA; DNA: TGTGCCAGCAGCGAGACCCCGGTGGGTCAGCCCCAGCATTTT; CDR3: CASSETPVGQPQHF
V: TRBV19; D: NA; J: TRBJ1-1; size: NA; DNA: TGTGCCAGTAGTATAGATCTTCTCACGTACCCTACCGAGAACACTGAAGCTTTCTTT; CDR3: CASSIDLLTYPTENTEAFF
V: TRBV29-1; D: TRBD1; J: TRBJ2-1; size: NA; DNA: TGCAGCGTTGATTCCGACAGGGGAGATGAGCAGTTCTTC; CDR3: CSVDSDRGDEQFF
V: TRBV5-1; D: NA; J: TRBJ2-3; size: NA; DNA: TGCGCCAGCAGCTTGGAGGCTATACCTAGCACAGATACGCAGTATTTT; CDR3: CASSLEAIPSTDTQYF
V: TRBV5-6; D: TRBD1; J: TRBJ2-7; size: NA; DNA: TGTGCCAGCAGCGGGTTGGGACAGGGGCGTGAGCAGTACTTC; CDR3: CASSGLGQGREQYF
V: TRBV14; D: TRBD2; J: TRBJ2-1; size: NA; DNA: TGTGCCAGCAGCCAAGAGGGGGTTAGCGGGAGGTACAATGAGCAGTTCTTC; CDR3: CASSQEGVSGRYNEQFF
V: TRBV29-1; D: NA; J: TRBJ2-1; size: NA; DNA: TGCAGCGTTGATGGTTATGGGAATGAGCAGTTCTTC; CDR3: CSVDGYGNEQFF
V: TRBV5-1; D: NA; J: TRBJ2-1; size: NA; DNA: TGCGCCAGCAGCTTGGGGCAGGTAGACAATGAGCAGTTCTTC; CDR3: CASSLGQVDNEQFF